Listed below are T cell receptor beta chains from one sample, sequenced in a study of control samples from healthy donors and cancer patients. Measured with immunoSEQ multiplex PCR; TCRdb has only the in-frame clones, and not every one. The table has some 130,000 clones, around 90% seen once. Sequenced sample: blood. The receptors were gathered from a man in his forties or fifties in good health. The CDR3 runs from the conserved cysteine through the conserved F or W. The order of the fields is D gene, V gene, clone size, J gene, CDR3 protein, CDR3 DNA. A D gene is named only where the DNA matches it firmly. Only part of the rows carry a size: once, few, many, or a class if the clone is expanded.

TRBD2,TRBV11-2,-,TRBJ2-1,CASSSWERDYNEQFF,TGTGCCAGCAGCTCCTGGGAGCGGGATTACAATGAGCAGTTCTTC
TRBD1,TRBV6-5,-,TRBJ1-5,CASSNDRAQPQHF,TGTGCCAGCAGTAACGACAGGGCTCAGCCCCAGCATTTT
-,TRBV2,-,TRBJ2-1,CASSESHNEQFF,TGTGCCAGCAGTGAGTCGCACAATGAGCAGTTCTTC
-,TRBV2,-,TRBJ1-2,CASRSSGSRGYTF,TGTGCCAGCAGGTCTTCAGGCTCGCGAGGCTACACCTTC
-,TRBV5-1,-,TRBJ2-3,CASSLGALGSTDTQYF,TGCGCCAGCAGCTTGGGAGCCCTCGGGAGCACAGATACGCAGTATTTT
-,TRBV7-3,few,TRBJ1-6,CASSLMGQGGSPLHF,TGTGCCAGCAGCTTAATGGGGCAGGGTGGTTCACCCCTCCACTTT
-,TRBV6-5,-,TRBJ1-1,CASSNRGVGNTEAFF,TGTGCCAGCAGTAATCGTGGGGTTGGGAACACTGAAGCTTTCTTT
TRBD1,TRBV5-6,-,TRBJ2-2,CASSRFARGLTNTGELFF,TGTGCCAGCAGCCGTTTTGCCAGGGGGCTTACGAACACCGGGGAGCTGTTTTTT
TRBD1,TRBV18,-,TRBJ2-7,CASSPLRRQGPSYEQYF,TGTGCCAGCTCACCTCTACGGAGACAGGGGCCCTCCTACGAGCAGTACTTC
-,TRBV29-1,once,TRBJ2-7,CSVALEGLSYEQYF,TGCAGCGTCGCGCTTGAAGGCCTCTCCTACGAGCAGTACTTC
-,TRBV5-1,-,TRBJ2-2,CASSQANTGELFF,TGCGCCAGCAGCCAGGCGAACACCGGGGAGCTGTTTTTT
TRBD1,TRBV19,few,TRBJ1-1,CARNSGGGTEAFF,TGTGCCAGAAACTCAGGGGGCGGCACTGAAGCTTTCTTT
-,TRBV7-9,few,TRBJ1-2,CASSLGGIPTYGYTF,TGTGCCAGCAGCTTGGGAGGGATACCTACCTATGGCTACACCTTC
-,TRBV5-1,-,TRBJ1-1,CASSYQTGNTEAFF,TGCGCCAGCAGCTACCAAACAGGGAACACTGAAGCTTTCTTT
-,TRBV2,once,TRBJ1-1,CATFRELNTEAFF,TGTGCCACGTTCAGGGAGCTGAACACTGAAGCTTTCTTT
-,TRBV5-4,-,TRBJ2-3,CASSTVQGPDTQYF,TGTGCCAGCAGCACCGTTCAGGGACCAGATACGCAGTATTTT
-,TRBV4-2,once,TRBJ1-1,CASSGLGGVNTEAFF,TGTGCCAGCAGCGGACTTGGGGGGGTTAACACTGAAGCTTTCTTT
-,TRBV4-1,-,TRBJ1-2,CASSQDGQGWNRGYTF,TGCGCCAGCAGCCAAGATGGGCAGGGATGGAATCGTGGCTACACCTTC
-,TRBV19,-,TRBJ1-1,CASSAGRMNTEAFF,TGTGCCAGTAGTGCAGGCCGAATGAACACTGAAGCTTTCTTT
TRBD2,TRBV2,-,TRBJ2-5,CASSFGTSGGETQYF,TGTGCCAGCAGTTTCGGGACTAGCGGGGGAGAGACCCAGTACTTC
TRBD2,TRBV28,-,TRBJ2-7,CASSGAGTSGHYEQYF,TGTGCCAGCAGTGGGGCCGGGACTAGCGGACACTACGAGCAGTACTTC
-,TRBV7-9,-,TRBJ1-2,CASSSSRDPRHYGYTF,TGTGCCAGCAGCTCGTCAAGGGACCCCCGGCACTATGGCTACACCTTC
-,TRBV24-1,-,TRBJ2-5,CATSDLTGLRETQYF,TGTGCCACCAGTGATTTAACAGGGCTGAGAGAGACCCAGTACTTC
TRBD2,TRBV7-3,-,TRBJ2-3,CASSSGLAGETDTQYF,TGTGCCAGCAGCTCAGGACTAGCGGGGGAAACAGATACGCAGTATTTT
TRBD2,TRBV18,-,TRBJ2-1,CASSPTRTSGVNEQFF,TGTGCCAGCTCACCGACGAGGACTAGCGGGGTCAATGAGCAGTTCTTC
-,TRBV5-6,-,TRBJ1-1,CASSQTGNTEAFF,TGTGCCAGCAGCCAGACAGGGAACACTGAAGCTTTCTTT
-,TRBV12-3/TRBV12-4,-,TRBJ2-1,CASRNPTGDEQFF,TGTGCCAGCAGAAACCCGACGGGCGATGAGCAGTTCTTC
TRBD2,TRBV2,-,TRBJ2-7,CASSGWSGGRSEQYF,TGTGCCAGCAGTGGGTGGAGCGGGGGGAGATCCGAGCAGTACTTC
TRBD2,TRBV24-1,-,TRBJ2-1,CATSGQTSGGAQQTNEQFF,TGTGCCACCAGTGGTCAGACTAGCGGGGGGGCCCAACAAACCAATGAGCAGTTCTTC
-,TRBV5-6,-,TRBJ1-1,CASLDQKGRAFF,TGTGCCAGCCTGGACCAAAAGGGGAGGGCTTTCTTT
TRBD2,TRBV6-1,-,TRBJ2-1,CASSEVLAGGSYNEQFF,TGTGCCAGCAGTGAAGTATTAGCGGGGGGCTCCTACAATGAGCAGTTCTTC
TRBD1,TRBV9,-,TRBJ1-2,CASSIPRAGTGGGDYGYTF,TGTGCCAGCAGCATACCAAGGGCCGGGACAGGGGGCGGCGACTATGGCTACACCTTC
-,TRBV2,-,TRBJ1-5,CASGGAQYNQPQHF,TGTGCCAGCGGGGGGGCGCAGTATAATCAGCCCCAGCATTTT
-,TRBV29-1,-,TRBJ1-2,CSVGLLAYGYTF,TGCAGCGTTGGTTTGCTGGCCTATGGCTACACCTTC
-,TRBV27,-,TRBJ2-7,CASGQYYEQYF,TGTGCCAGCGGACAGTACTACGAGCAGTACTTC
-,TRBV7-2,-,TRBJ1-5,CASSLGYRMNQPQHF,TGTGCCAGCAGCTTAGGGTACAGGATGAATCAGCCCCAGCATTTT
-,TRBV6-5,-,TRBJ2-7,CASRGTFSQYF,TGTGCCAGCAGGGGGACATTTTCGCAGTACTTC
-,TRBV2,few,TRBJ1-5,CASTPPGGGNQPQHF,TGTGCCAGCACCCCCCCGGGGGGAGGCAATCAGCCCCAGCATTTT